The 23 T cell receptor beta chains below come from one sample, sequenced in a study of metastatic and nonmetastatic thyroid tumors (dated by TCRdb to about 2020). The library was built by means of PCR. The sequencer listed for this sample is Illumina HiSeq 4000. The public reads were quality trimmed at Q25 with fastp and then assembled into clones with MiXCR by TCRdb, keeping productive beta chains. For this sample the table gives tens of thousands of clones, of which roughly 26% were detected only once. More than 14% of the sample is taken by the ten largest. Before undergoing thyroid surgery, none of the patients had been given any kind of treatment. Sample: tumor tissue. All receptors come from a female donor with papillary thyroid cancer or a benign thyroid nodule (not recorded which). Some clones in this sample may be carry-over from other donors' samples.

This clone has at least ten counts. CDR3 in amino acids: CASSSRGNEQFF. In nucleotides, the CDR3 is TGTGCCAGCAGCTCCAGGGGGAATGAGCAGTTCTTC. The rearrangement links TRBV7-8 to TRBJ2-1; 7 bases agree with TRBD1. The CDR3 loop spans 12 amino acids. Germline V CDR1 and CDR2: SGHVS, FQNEAQ. The junction had 1 base not matched to a gene; V was cut back by 4 bases and J by 7 bases.

The table lists this clone with a few counts. The rearrangement joins TRBV6-1 to TRBJ2-7, with D perhaps TRBD1 (7 bases). Germline V gene lookup returns CDR1 MNHNS and CDR2 SASEGT. Trimming stripped 8 bases from V and 2 bases from J, with 13 bases between. This CDR3 has 13 amino acids. The CDR3 spells CASAEGATYEQYF. CDR3 coding DNA: TGTGCCAGCGCGGAGGGGGCGACCTACGAGCAGTACTTC.

The V call is TRBV5-8, the J call TRBJ1-3; tentatively, D is TRBD1 (5 bases). The CDR3 has 15 amino acids. Germline loops: CDR1 SGHTS, CDR2 YDEGEE. V shed 6 bases and J shed 1 base, with 14 bases lying between them. The CDR3 DNA reads as TGTGCCAGCACCGAACCAGGGACGTCTGGAAACACCATATATTTT. Amino acids: CASTEPGTSGNTIYF.

This clone occurred many times. The gene calls are TRBV5-4 and TRBJ2-7; 9 bases match TRBD1. V trimming: 4 bases; J trimming: 3 bases; junction bases outside the gene matches: 8. Germline CDR1 is SGHNT and CDR2 is YYREEE (reference sequence). The CDR3 extends over 15 amino acids. DNA for the CDR3: TGTGCCAGCAGCACACAGGGGGCAAGTTTCTACGAGCAGTACTTC. Its translation: CASSTQGASFYEQYF.

This clone was detected once. With a much larger clone just one base away, this may be a read error. The chain employs TRBV20-1 and TRBJ2-5; 9 bases are shared with TRBD1. Losses at the gene ends were 5 bases for V and 8 bases for J; bases not matched to a gene: 15. This CDR3 has 15 residues. Germline V gene data show CDR1 as DFQATT and CDR2 as SNEGSKA (reference sequence). The CDR3 DNA reads as TGCAGTGCTCCGAGCTTCGACAGGGGGGGCGATACCCAGTACTTC. It codes for CSAPSFDRGGDTQYF.

This clone was detected only a few times. The V and J genes are TRBV24-1 and TRBJ1-1; 7 bases are shared with TRBD1. Trimming cost V 7 bases and J 3 bases; bases outside gene matches: 7. The CDR3 consists of 14 residues. Germline loops: CDR1 KGHDR, CDR2 SFDVKD. The CDR3 loop reads CATSPGDRYTEAFF. CDR3 in DNA: TGTGCCACCAGCCCGGGGGACAGATACACTGAAGCTTTCTTT.

This clone was detected a few times. This sequence joins TRBV20-1 and TRBJ1-4, with a possible D match to TRBD1 (5 bases). The V gene's germline CDR1 is DFQATT and CDR2 SNEGSKA (reference sequence). CDR3 length: 12 residues. V shed 1 base and J shed 8 bases, with 8 bases lying between them. CDR3 amino acids: CSARGGREKLFF. In DNA form, the CDR3 reads TGCAGTGCTAGAGGGGGCCGGGAAAAACTGTTTTTT.

In its sample, this clone was seen many times. A read error may be the cause here, since a much bigger clone is one base away. This chain connects TRBV4-1 to TRBJ2-1; TRBD2 aligns across 9 bases. The V and J ends lost 5 bases and 7 bases, in that order; junction bases with no gene match: 9. The germline V gene encodes CDR1 MGHRA and CDR2 YSYEKL. This CDR3 spans 15 amino acids. Here the CDR3 DNA reads TGCGCCAGCAGCAAGAGAGCGGGGGGTCGGAATGAGCAGTTCTTC. Its translation: CASSKRAGGRNEQFF.

This clone has a handful of counts. The CDR3 coding sequence is TGTGCCAGTGCCGGACTAGCGGGAGCCGAGCAGTACTTC. This gives the protein CASAGLAGAEQYF. The genes are TRBV19 and TRBJ2-7, with 13 bases lining up with TRBD2. Germline assignment: CDR1 LNHDA and CDR2 SQIVND (reference sequence). After removal of 8 bases from V and 6 bases from J, the junction contained 4 bases not matched to a gene. The CDR3 length is 13 residues. The full variable domain, completed using reference TRBV19 and TRBJ2-7, is DGGITQSPKYLFRKEGQNVTLSCEQNLNHDAMYWYRQDPGQGLRLIYYSQIVNDFQKGDIAEGYSVSREKKESFPLTVTSAQKNPTAFYLCASAGLAGAEQYFGPGTRLTVT.

This clone was detected a few times. This rearrangement joins TRBV6-1 to TRBJ1-1; D is ambiguous. With 3 bases removed from V and 3 bases from J, the gap between germline ends came to 11 bases. Per germline, CDR1 MNHNS and CDR2 SASEGT. The CDR3 has 14 residues. CDR3 amino acids: CASSESGKDTEAFF. CDR3 DNA: TGTGCCAGCAGTGAGTCCGGGAAGGACACTGAAGCTTTCTTT.

This clone was counted only a few times. The CDR3 DNA sequence: TGTTCAGTCAACCCCGGCGGGGACATGGCTAACTATGGCTACACCTTC. It is translated as CSVNPGGDMANYGYTF. The J gene is TRBJ1-2, the V gene TRBV6-1; D is possibly TRBD1 (6 bases). This CDR3 is 16 amino acids long. Germline-derived CDR1 and CDR2 are MNHNS and SASEGT.

The V call is TRBV20-1, the J call TRBJ1-1; D is unresolved. Germline assignment: CDR1 DFQATT and CDR2 SNEGSKA (reference sequence). V was clipped by 0 bases and J by 1 base, with 6 bases between them. There are 13 residues in the CDR3. The CDR3: CSARDRTNTEAFF. CDR3 nucleotides: TGCAGTGCTAGAGACAGAACGAACACTGAAGCTTTCTTT.

This clone was detected many times. The V gene is TRBV19, the J gene TRBJ2-5, with D hard to call. Germline loops: CDR1 LNHDA, CDR2 SQIVND (reference sequence). The V gene lost 6 bases and the J gene lost 7 bases, with 18 bases spanning the gap. The CDR3 runs 14 residues. Written as DNA, the CDR3 is TGTGCCAGTAGCCGAGATGATCGTGGTTGGACCCAGTACTTC. Protein sequence: CASSRDDRGWTQYF. Complete variable domain (other parts from reference TRBV19 and TRBJ2-5): DGGITQSPKYLFRKEGQNVTLSCEQNLNHDAMYWYRQDPGQGLRLIYYSQIVNDFQKGDIAEGYSVSREKKESFPLTVTSAQKNPTAFYLCASSRDDRGWTQYFGPGTRLLVL.

This clone has a count of ten or more. This chain links TRBV20-1 with TRBJ1-2; D might be TRBD1 (6 bases). Germline V gene lookup returns CDR1 DFQATT and CDR2 SNEGSKA (reference sequence). CDR3 size: 15 residues. V lost 0 bases to trimming and J lost 5 bases, with 16 bases between them. The CDR3 loop is CSARDRGGEGYGYTF. The CDR3 nucleotides are TGCAGTGCTAGAGATCGAGGGGGGGAGGGTTATGGCTACACCTTC.

This clone was recorded a few times. V gene TRBV2 combines with J gene TRBJ2-1; D possibly corresponds to TRBD1 (6 bases). Trimming pared 2 bases from V and 9 bases from J, leaving 14 bases between. Per germline, CDR1 SNHLY and CDR2 FYNNEI. The CDR3 consists of 14 residues. For the CDR3, the DNA is TGTGCCAGCAGTGAAAGGGTGAGGGGGAGTGAGCAGTTCTTC. Translating it yields CASSERVRGSEQFF. The whole variable domain, filled in from reference TRBV2 and TRBJ2-1, reads EPEVTQTPSHQVTQMGQEVILRCVPISNHLYFYWYRQILGQKVEFLVSFYNNEISEKSEIFDDQFSVERPDGSNFTLKIRSTKLEDSAMYFCASSERVRGSEQFFGPGTRLTVL.

This clone is termed medium-sized. This chain uses TRBV10-3 with TRBJ2-3; the D gene is possibly TRBD2 (5 bases). The V end lost 0 bases, the J end lost 0 bases, and 10 bases lay between the germline ends. CDR3 length: 16 residues. Germline V CDR1 and CDR2: ENHRY, SYGVKD. As DNA, the CDR3 is TGTGCCATCAGTGAGTCGGACTTCTCTAGCACAGATACGCAGTATTTT. Translation: CAISESDFSSTDTQYF.

This clone is a singleton in its sample. The chain recombines TRBV9 with TRBJ2-7, with 7 nucleotides matching TRBD1. Germline-derived CDR1 and CDR2 are SGDLS and YYNGEE. V lost 0 bases to trimming and J lost 0 bases; unmatched junction nucleotides: 3. CDR3 length: 15 residues. The CDR3: CASSVEGDSSYEQYF. The CDR3 DNA sequence: TGTGCCAGCAGCGTAGAGGGGGACAGCTCCTACGAGCAGTACTTC.

This clone was recorded at least ten times. A much larger clone differs from this one at a single base, so this may be a read error. This specimen includes other DNA sequences encoding the same CDR3. The CDR3 DNA sequence: TGCGCCAGCAGCTTACAAGGCAATGAGCAGTTCTTC. Its translation is CASSLQGNEQFF. This chain connects TRBV7-3 to TRBJ2-1; the D is unclear. The V gene's germline CDR1 is SGHTA and CDR2 FQGTGA. This CDR3 region has 12 residues.

The chain couples TRBV11-3 to TRBJ2-3, with D hard to call. The CDR3 covers 13 residues. Germline V CDR1 and CDR2: SGHNT, YENEEA. Deletions cut 5 bases from V and 2 bases from J, with 8 bases between. The CDR3 here is CASSETNTDTQYF. CDR3 DNA: TGTGCCAGCAGCGAAACCAACACAGATACGCAGTATTTT. Combining the CDR3 with reference TRBV11-3 and TRBJ2-3 gives the whole variable domain EAGVVQSPRYKIIEKKQPVAFWCNPISGHNTLYWYLQNLGQGPELLIRYENEEAVDDSQLPKDRFSAERLKGVDSTLKIQPAELGDSAVYLCASSETNTDTQYFGPGTRLTVL.

This clone rates as medium-sized. The V gene is TRBV19, the J gene TRBJ2-7; D is undetermined. Germline V gene lookup returns CDR1 LNHDA and CDR2 SQIVND (reference sequence). The CDR3 length is 11 residues. Between the trimmed V and J ends, which lost 10 bases and 3 bases, there was a span of 10 bases. CDR3 sequence: CATSNSYEQYF. CDR3 in DNA: TGTGCCACGTCTAACAGCTACGAGCAGTACTTC. Using reference TRBV19 and TRBJ2-7 for the parts outside the CDR3, the full variable domain is DGGITQSPKYLFRKEGQNVTLSCEQNLNHDAMYWYRQDPGQGLRLIYYSQIVNDFQKGDIAEGYSVSREKKESFPLTVTSAQKNPTAFYLCATSNSYEQYFGPGTRLTVT.

The rearrangement joins TRBV5-1 to TRBJ1-4, with a weak D call TRBD1 (6 bases). The CDR3 runs to 17 residues. Germline V gives CDR1 SGHRS, CDR2 YFSETQ. Trimming removed 0 bases at V and 0 bases at J, with 12 bases between. CDR3 amino acids: CASSLGTGIATNEKLFF. The CDR3 DNA follows: TGCGCCAGCAGCTTGGGTACAGGGATTGCAACTAATGAAAAACTGTTTTTT.

This clone has only a few counts. The chain carries TRBV4-2 and TRBJ2-7, with D perhaps matching TRBD2 (6 bases). The CDR3 is 16 amino acids. V gave up 3 bases and J gave up 5 bases, with 20 bases separating them. The germline V gene has CDR1 LGHNA and CDR2 YNFKEQ. The CDR3 reads CASSQVFSGSPHEQYF. CDR3 nucleotides: TGTGCCAGCAGCCAGGTTTTTAGCGGAAGTCCCCACGAGCAGTACTTC.

This clone was seen at least ten times. The same CDR3 is also encoded by other DNA sequences in this sample. The rearrangement joins TRBV12-3 or TRBV12-4 to TRBJ1-1; no clear D gene. The CDR3 has 15 amino acids. Trimming took off 1 base at V and 1 base at J, with 10 bases between the two ends. The CDR3 DNA is TGTGCCAGCAGTTTAGATCCAGCGAGGAACACTGAAGCTTTCTTT. Translating gives CASSLDPARNTEAFF.